Below, 13 T cell receptor beta chains from the same sample are listed, as sequenced in a study of cytomegalovirus exposure and HLA in healthy donors. Primers included in the PCR were 60 Vbeta and 13 Jbeta primers. Sequencing was performed with immunoSEQ multiplex PCR; in TCRdb, only in-frame clones are kept and a portion is missing. The profile covers about 200,000 clones, with around 77% appearing a single time and nearly 3% taken by the ten largest. The specimen was PBMCs. The receptors shown here come from a woman aged 25 to 39 in good health and CMV-seronegative.

The chain carries TRBV18 and TRBJ1-2, with TRBD1 matching over 7 bases. CDR3 length: 13 residues. Germline values: CDR1 KGHSH, CDR2 LQKENI. The V segment lost 6 bases and the J segment 3 bases; nucleotides outside the gene matches: 4. CDR3 sequence reads: CASSMQGDYGYTF. For the CDR3, the DNA is TGTGCCAGCTCGATGCAGGGGGACTATGGCTACACCTTC. The entire variable domain, with the rest obtained from reference TRBV18 and TRBJ1-2, is as follows: NAGVMQNPRHLVRRRGQEARLRCSPMKGHSHVYWYRQLPEEGLKFMVYLQKENIIDESGMPKERFSAEFPKEGPSILRIQQVVRGDSAAYFCASSMQGDYGYTFGSGTRLTVV.

The chain joins TRBV6-6 to TRBJ2-7, with a possible D match to TRBD1 (5 bases). Germline lookup yields CDR1 MNHNY and CDR2 SVGAGI (reference sequence). V was shortened by 0 bases and J by 5 bases, with 11 bases between the two germline ends. The CDR3 has 14 amino acids. CDR3 sequence reads: CASSYSALGDEQYF. The DNA of the CDR3 is TGTGCCAGCAGTTACTCTGCGCTAGGGGACGAGCAGTACTTC.

The CDR3 DNA sequence: TGTGCCTGCTGGGGAGGCACTGAAGCTTTCTTT. This gives the protein CACWGGTEAFF. The chain recombines TRBV19 with TRBJ1-1; D unresolved. Germline V gene lookup returns CDR1 LNHDA and CDR2 SQIVND (reference sequence). Trimming left V 11 bases short and J 4 bases short, with 11 bases between. This CDR3 is built from 11 residues.

The chain couples TRBV4-1 to TRBJ2-5, with TRBD2 as a possible D gene (5 bases). The V end was cut by 2 bases, the J end by 5 bases, with 9 bases between. Germline-derived CDR1 and CDR2 are MGHRA and YSYEKL. This CDR3 has 13 residues. The CDR3 reads CASSQLRGETQYF. In DNA form, the CDR3 reads TGCGCCAGCAGCCAACTTCGCGGGGAGACCCAGTACTTC.

In regard to this clone: The junction departs from the called germline gene at one end, perhaps through a read error. The rearrangement links TRBV27 to TRBJ1-2, with a tentative D call TRBD1 (5 bases). Germline values: CDR1 MNHEY, CDR2 SMNVEV (reference sequence). This CDR3 is built from 13 residues. The CDR3: CASSLRGNYGYPF. As DNA, the CDR3 is TGTGCCAGCAGTTTGCGGGGGAACTATGGCTACCCCTTC.

This chain uses TRBV28 with TRBJ1-2; TRBD1 is a possible D gene (5 bases). Germline loops: CDR1 MDHEN, CDR2 SYDVKM. V lost 9 bases to trimming and J lost 5 bases, with 16 bases between them. This CDR3 region has 13 residues. CDR3 region: CASGGGWRYGYTF. As DNA, the CDR3 is TGTGCCAGTGGGGGGGGGTGGAGGTATGGCTACACCTTC.

This sequence joins TRBV11-2 and TRBJ2-1; 7 bases match TRBD2. V was pared by 10 bases and J by 12 bases, with 18 bases of the junction left unmatched. The CDR3 is 14 residues long. Germline CDR1 and CDR2: SGHAT and FQNNGV. The CDR3 DNA sequence: TGTGCCATCCTACGGGGAGGGCCCTTAGGAAGGCAGTTCTTC. Protein product: CAILRGGPLGRQFF. Variable domain in full (rest from reference TRBV11-2 and TRBJ2-1): EAGVAQSPRYKIIEKRQSVAFWCNPISGHATLYWYQQILGQGPKLLIQFQNNGVVDDSQLPKDRFSAERLKGVDSTLKIQPAKLEDSAVYLCAILRGGPLGRQFFGPGTRLTVL.

This clone was detected only a few times. The gene calls are TRBV6-1 and TRBJ2-7; 7 bases line up with TRBD1. Germline V gene lookup returns CDR1 MNHNS and CDR2 SASEGT. The trim removed 5 bases at V and 3 bases at J, leaving 10 bases unmatched. The CDR3 is made up of 15 amino acids. CDR3 amino acids: CASSRTVQGYYEQYF. In DNA, the CDR3 is TGTGCCAGCAGTCGTACTGTACAGGGGTACTACGAGCAGTACTTC.

This clone was found a few times. This chain connects TRBV2 to TRBJ2-5, with D perhaps matching TRBD1 (5 bases). The J call may be in error: the DNA end matches TRBJ2-7 better. The CDR3 runs to 12 residues. Germline-derived CDR1 and CDR2 are SNHLY and FYNNEI. This chain's CDR3 is CASSGQSYEQYF. As DNA, the CDR3 is TGTGCCAGCAGTGGACAGTCCTACGAGCAGTACTTC.

In the case of this clone: Other nucleotide sequences from this sample produce the same CDR3. The chain carries TRBV19 and TRBJ2-3; 7 bases match TRBD2. The CDR3 has 15 amino acids. Germline CDR1 reads LNHDA; CDR2 reads SQIVND (reference sequence). J lost 2 bases, V lost 5 bases, and 7 bases had no gene match. CDR3 residues: CASSGRAGLTDTQYF. CDR3 sequence (DNA): TGTGCCAGTAGTGGCCGAGCGGGACTCACAGATACGCAGTATTTT.

This clone was seen a few times. The rearrangement links TRBV6-5 to TRBJ1-5; perhaps TRBD1 as D (6 bases). Germline V lookup: CDR1 MNHEY, CDR2 SVGAGI. Trimming removed 5 bases from V and 4 bases from J, with 12 bases in between. The CDR3 has 14 residues. The CDR3 DNA reads TGTGCCAGCAGTCCGGACAGCCCAAATCAGCCCCAGCATTTT. Translated, it gives CASSPDSPNQPQHF.

This sequence joins TRBV27 and TRBJ2-2; TRBD2 matches 8 bases. The V gene's germline CDR1 is MNHEY and CDR2 SMNVEV (reference sequence). Trimming cost V 2 bases and J 7 bases; bases outside gene matches: 24. The CDR3 has 21 amino acids. The CDR3 loop is CASSLSSGLGSRSLGLGELFF. CDR3 DNA: TGTGCCAGCAGTTTAAGTTCGGGACTAGGCTCAAGGAGCCTGGGTCTCGGGGAGCTGTTTTTT.

The J gene is TRBJ1-1, the V gene TRBV5-8; the match to TRBD1 covers 8 bases. The junction had 5 bases not matched to a gene; V was cut back by 3 bases and J by 4 bases. CDR3 length: 14 residues. The germline V gene encodes CDR1 SGHTS and CDR2 YDEGEE. CDR3 residues: CASSYRGVGTEAFF. Here the CDR3 DNA reads TGTGCCAGCAGCTACAGGGGGGTTGGCACTGAAGCTTTCTTT.